This T cell receptor beta chain was captured by sequencing in a study of CD8 T cells in ankylosing spondylitis. Whole-study results and caveats: Peripheral blood held disease-linked clones only at relatively low frequency, and these were CD8+. Blood of patients with ankylosing spondylitis appeared to be characterized by a TCR beta motif of eight highly homologous variants. In the blood and synovial fluid of reactive arthritis, some motif variants had been previously reported.

Concerning this clonotype itself: Its cognate antigen is unknown.

TCRdb reanalysed the 5' RACE reads using MiXCR and keeps one entry per CDR3 protein. The sample carries about 340,000 distinct CDR3 sequences, around 15% recorded once. Germline lookup yields CDR1 SNHLY and CDR2 FYNNEI. The CDR3 totals 12 residues. V lost 10 bases and J 1 base, leaving 10 bases between the germline ends. The TCR originated in a male donor with ankylosing spondylitis or in good health (not recorded which). This chain joins TRBV2 and TRBJ2-5; D remains ambiguous. Sequenced material: blood, either unsorted or a sorted T cell fraction (not recorded which). CDR3 DNA sequence: TGTGCCACCTCGGCTTCCCAAGAGACCCAGTACTTC. Its protein product is CATSASQETQYF.